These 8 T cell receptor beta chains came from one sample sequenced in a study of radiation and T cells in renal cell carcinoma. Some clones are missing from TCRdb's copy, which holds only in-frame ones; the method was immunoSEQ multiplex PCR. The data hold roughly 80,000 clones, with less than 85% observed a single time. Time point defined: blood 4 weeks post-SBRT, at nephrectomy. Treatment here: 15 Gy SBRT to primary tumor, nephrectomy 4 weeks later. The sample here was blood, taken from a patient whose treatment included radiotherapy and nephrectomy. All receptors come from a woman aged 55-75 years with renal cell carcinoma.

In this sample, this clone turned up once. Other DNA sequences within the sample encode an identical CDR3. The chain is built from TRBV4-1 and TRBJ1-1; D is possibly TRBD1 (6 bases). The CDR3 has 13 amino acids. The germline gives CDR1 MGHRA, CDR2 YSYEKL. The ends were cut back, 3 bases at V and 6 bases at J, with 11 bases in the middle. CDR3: CASSHPGGAEAFF. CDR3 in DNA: TGCGCCAGCAGCCACCCTGGGGGCGCTGAAGCTTTCTTT.

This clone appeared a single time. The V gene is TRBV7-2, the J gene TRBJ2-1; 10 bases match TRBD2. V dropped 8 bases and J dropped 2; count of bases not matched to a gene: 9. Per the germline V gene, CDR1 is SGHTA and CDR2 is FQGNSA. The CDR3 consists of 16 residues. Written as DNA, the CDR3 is TGTGCCAGCGCAGCCCTTGGACTAGCGGCCTACAATGAGCAGTTCTTC. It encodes CASAALGLAAYNEQFF.

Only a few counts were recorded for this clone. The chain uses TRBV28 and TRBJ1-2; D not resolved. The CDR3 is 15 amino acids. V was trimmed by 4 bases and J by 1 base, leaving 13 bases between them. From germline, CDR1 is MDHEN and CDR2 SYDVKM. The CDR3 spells CASSSSRGGNYGYTF. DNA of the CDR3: TGTGCCAGCAGTTCCTCACGGGGTGGTAACTATGGCTACACCTTC.

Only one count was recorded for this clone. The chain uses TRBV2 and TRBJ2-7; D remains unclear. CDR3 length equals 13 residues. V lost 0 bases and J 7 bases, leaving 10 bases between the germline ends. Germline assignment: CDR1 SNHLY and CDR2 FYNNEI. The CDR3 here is CASSEALPTEQYF. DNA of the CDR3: TGTGCCAGCAGTGAAGCGCTCCCGACGGAGCAGTACTTC.

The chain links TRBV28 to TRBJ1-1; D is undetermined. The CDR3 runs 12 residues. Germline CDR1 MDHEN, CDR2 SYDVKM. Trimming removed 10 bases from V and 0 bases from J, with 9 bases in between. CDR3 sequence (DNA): TGTGCCACAGACCGAGTGAACACTGAAGCTTTCTTT. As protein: CATDRVNTEAFF.

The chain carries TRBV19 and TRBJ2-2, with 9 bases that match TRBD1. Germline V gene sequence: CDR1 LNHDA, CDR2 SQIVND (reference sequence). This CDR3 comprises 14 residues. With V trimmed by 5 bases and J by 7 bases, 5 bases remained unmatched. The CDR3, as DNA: TGTGCCAGTAGTCTGGGACAGGGACACGGGGAGCTGTTTTTT. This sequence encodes CASSLGQGHGELFF.

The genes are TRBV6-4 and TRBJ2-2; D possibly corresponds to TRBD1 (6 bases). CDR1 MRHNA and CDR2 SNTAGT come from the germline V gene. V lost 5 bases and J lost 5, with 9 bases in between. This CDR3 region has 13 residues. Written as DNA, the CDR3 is TGTGCCAGCAGTTCGCAGGGGACCGGGGAGCTGTTTTTT. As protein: CASSSQGTGELFF.

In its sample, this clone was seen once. The CDR3 loop is CASTAGQGITYGYTF. Written as DNA, the CDR3 is TGTGCCAGCACCGCCGGCCAGGGGATAACCTATGGCTACACCTTC. This sequence joins TRBV6-5 and TRBJ1-2; D might be TRBD1 (6 bases). Germline CDR1 and CDR2: MNHEY and SVGAGI. Trimming removed 7 bases from V and 4 bases from J, with 19 bases in between. The CDR3 spans 15 residues.